A selection of T cell receptor beta chains follows, all from one sample in a study of blood T cell repertoires in COVID-19. The assay was immunoSEQ multiplex PCR, and TCRdb's table has in-frame clones only and misses some. The sample consists of some 350,000 clones, approximately 82% of them appearing once. The material sequenced was peripheral blood. The receptor source for this set is a man aged 25-45 years with active or convalescent COVID-19. CDR3s include the opening cysteine and the closing phenylalanine or tryptophan. A D gene is named only where the DNA matches it firmly. Clone size is stated in some rows and not others, as once, few, many or a class when expanded.

j_call clone_size v_call d_call cdr3_nt cdr3_aa
TRBJ2-7 once TRBV24-1 TRBD2 TGTGCCACCAGTGAGGGGGCTGGGACTAGCGGAACCTCGCACGAGCAGTACTTC CATSEGAGTSGTSHEQYF
TRBJ1-1 NA TRBV11-3 NA TGTGCCAGCAGCCGGTCCTTCGCGGGAGCTTTCTTT CASSRSFAGAFF
TRBJ2-1 NA TRBV29-1 NA TGCAGCGCCCTGCTGACGGGGAATGAGCAGTTCTTC CSALLTGNEQFF
TRBJ1-1 few TRBV3-1/TRBV3-2 TRBD1 TGTGCCAGCAGCCAGGACAGGGGGACGGGAGCTTTCTTT CASSQDRGTGAFF
TRBJ2-3 NA TRBV18 NA TGTGCCAGCTCACCAATCAGGGGAGGGGGCACAGATACGCAGTATTTT CASSPIRGGGTDTQYF
TRBJ2-3 NA TRBV4-1 NA TGCGCCAGCAGCCAAGGTCCGGGAGTGAGCACAGATACGCAGTATTTT CASSQGPGVSTDTQYF
TRBJ1-1 NA TRBV6-5 NA TGTGCCAGCAGCCCGACAGGAAAGGTCACTGAAGCTTTCTTT CASSPTGKVTEAFF
TRBJ2-7 NA TRBV6-6 TRBD1 TGTGCCAGCAGTACCCTGGGACAGGCCTACGAGCAGTACTTC CASSTLGQAYEQYF
TRBJ2-5 once TRBV9 NA TGTGCCAGCAGCGTAGGGCAGGGGCCACAAGAGACCCAGTACTTC CASSVGQGPQETQYF
TRBJ2-7 NA TRBV10-3 NA TGTGCCACACGGGACAACGACGGATACGAGCAGTACTTC CATRDNDGYEQYF
TRBJ2-3 NA TRBV7-2 NA TGTGCCAGCAGCTCCCCCCGGGAAGCGGTAAAAGGGGATACGCAGTATTTT CASSSPREAVKGDTQYF
TRBJ2-1 NA TRBV5-4 NA TGTGCCAGCAGCTTGCAAGGGAGCTCCTACAATGAGCAGTTCTTC CASSLQGSSYNEQFF
TRBJ2-2 NA TRBV25-1 TRBD1 TGTGCCAGCAGGCAGGGGGCCGGGGAGCTGTTTTTT CASRQGAGELFF
TRBJ2-1 NA TRBV12-5 TRBD2 TGTGCTAGTGGACTTAGCGGGGCGGGCAATGAGCAGTTCTTC CASGLSGAGNEQFF
TRBJ1-4 NA TRBV4-2 NA TGTGCCAGCAGCCAAGATTCCCGGCGGGGGGACGAAAAACTGTTTTTT CASSQDSRRGDEKLFF
TRBJ1-1 NA TRBV29-1 NA TGCAGCGTACCCACGGGGGAAACTGAAGCTTTCTTT CSVPTGETEAFF
TRBJ2-7 few TRBV12-3/TRBV12-4 NA TGTGCCAGCAGTTCCTCTTACGAGCAGTACTTC CASSSSYEQYF
TRBJ1-1 once TRBV4-2 NA TGTGCCAGCAGCCAAGACACCACGTGGAGCACTGAAGCTTTCTTT CASSQDTTWSTEAFF
TRBJ1-1 NA TRBV6-1 NA TGTGCCAGCAGTGAACGGGGGAACACTGAAGCTTTCTTT CASSERGNTEAFF
TRBJ2-3 NA TRBV2 TRBD2 TGTGCCAGCAGTTACATTCTAGCGGGAGGCCAATATTTT CASSYILAGGQYF
TRBJ1-6 NA TRBV10-3 NA TGTGCCATCAGCAGGGACACTAATTCACCCCTCCACTTT CAISRDTNSPLHF
TRBJ1-5 few TRBV7-9 NA TGTGCCAGCAGCTTAGCAGGGGCTGAACAGCCCCAGCATTTT CASSLAGAEQPQHF
TRBJ1-2 once TRBV7-2 NA TGTGCCAGCAGCCTTACGCGAGCTAACTATGGCTACACCTTC CASSLTRANYGYTF
TRBJ1-6 NA TRBV4-1 NA TGCGCCAGCGCCCAAATTCACAGGGTTGGTTCCTATAATTCACCCCTCCACTTT CASAQIHRVGSYNSPLHF
TRBJ1-5 NA TRBV7-3 NA TGTGCCAGCAGCTTACCGGGAGAGTCGGTTAACAGCAATCAGCCCCAGCATTTT CASSLPGESVNSNQPQHF
TRBJ2-3 NA TRBV30 NA TGTGCCTGTTGGGAGCCTAGCACAGATACGCAGTATTTT CACWEPSTDTQYF
TRBJ1-2 NA TRBV6-2/TRBV6-3 NA TGTGCCAGCACCCCTACTCCTCGACTGGGGGGAAACTATGGCTACACCTTC CASTPTPRLGGNYGYTF
TRBJ2-7 NA TRBV3-1/TRBV3-2 NA TGTGCCAGCAGCCAAGATACAAGATATGGGGCCGAGCAGTACTTC CASSQDTRYGAEQYF
TRBJ1-2 NA TRBV4-1 NA TGCGCCAGCAGCCCCCGGGAGGGCTACGACTATGGCTACACCTTC CASSPREGYDYGYTF
TRBJ1-2 NA TRBV29-1 TRBD1 TGCAGCTTTTGGACAGGGGATATCTATGGCTACACCTTC CSFWTGDIYGYTF
TRBJ2-1 NA TRBV30 NA TGTGCCGGGTTCTACAGGAGCTCCTACAATGAGCAGTTCTTC CAGFYRSSYNEQFF
TRBJ1-5 NA TRBV4-1 NA TGCGCCAGCAGCCAAGACTCAGCCGGCAGGGGTGTACCCCAGCATTTT CASSQDSAGRGVPQHF
TRBJ2-3 NA TRBV10-1 NA TGCGCCAGCAGCCCCGAACCCTTCGGAGATACGCAGTATTTT CASSPEPFGDTQYF
TRBJ2-7 NA TRBV6-5 TRBD1 TGTGCCAGCTCTTGGGGGACAGGGACATACGAGCAGTACTTC CASSWGTGTYEQYF
TRBJ1-1 once TRBV9 NA TGTGCCAGCAGCGTAGTAGGGGACTACACTGAAGCTTTCTTT CASSVVGDYTEAFF
TRBJ2-3 NA TRBV11-3 TRBD2 TGTGCCAGCAGCCGAAATAGCGGGGGGGTAGCGGATACGCAGTATTTT CASSRNSGGVADTQYF
TRBJ2-5 few TRBV15 TRBD2 TGTGCCACCAGCAGAGGGACTAGCGGGGGGGAGACCCAGTACTTC CATSRGTSGGETQYF
TRBJ2-2 NA TRBV19 TRBD2 TGTGCCAGTAATTTCGCTAGCGGAAACACCGGGGAGCTGTTTTTT CASNFASGNTGELFF
TRBJ2-5 NA TRBV18 NA TGTGCCAGCTCACCAAACTCTAGGGGAGAGACCCAGTACTTC CASSPNSRGETQYF
TRBJ2-5 NA TRBV12-3/TRBV12-4 NA TGTGCCAGCAGTTTGGGACATCAAGAGACCCAGTACTTC CASSLGHQETQYF
TRBJ2-7 NA TRBV6-5 TRBD1 TGTGCCAGCAGTCCCCGGGGACAGGGTTCATACGAGCAGTACTTC CASSPRGQGSYEQYF
TRBJ1-2 few TRBV7-9 TRBD1 TGTGCCAGCAGCTCCAGGGGGTATGGCTACACCTTC CASSSRGYGYTF
TRBJ2-1 few TRBV7-6 TRBD2 TGTGCCAGCAGCTTAGTGGGGTTCCTAGCGGGATACTCCTACAATGAGCAGTTCTTC CASSLVGFLAGYSYNEQFF
TRBJ2-1 NA TRBV7-8 NA TGTGCCAGCAGCTCTGCTAGCGAACTTAATGAGCAGTTCTTC CASSSASELNEQFF
TRBJ2-7 NA TRBV19 NA TGTGCCAGTAGTATTACAGGGAACGGCGAGCAGTACTTC CASSITGNGEQYF
TRBJ2-7 few TRBV24-1 NA TGTGCCACCGGGGCAGGACCGCAGGGCGAGCAGTACTTC CATGAGPQGEQYF
TRBJ2-7 NA TRBV29-1 NA TGCAGCGTTGGCAACAGCAACACCAACGAGCAGTACTTC CSVGNSNTNEQYF
TRBJ2-3 NA TRBV6-6 NA TGTGCCAGCAGTTACATTCTGTCCACAGATACGCAGTATTTT CASSYILSTDTQYF
TRBJ2-1 NA TRBV5-1 NA TGCGCCAGCAGAAAGGGGATCGACAATGAGCAGTTCTTC CASRKGIDNEQFF
TRBJ2-7 few TRBV30 TRBD2 TGTGCCTGGAGCTTGGGACTAGCGGGACACTACGAGCAGTACTTC CAWSLGLAGHYEQYF
TRBJ2-1 few TRBV7-8 NA TGTGCCAGCAGCATACAGACTAGTTTGAGTGAGCAGTTCTTC CASSIQTSLSEQFF
TRBJ1-2 NA TRBV7-2 NA TGTGCCAGCAGCTTAGTAACAGGGAGTAACTATGGCTACACCTTC CASSLVTGSNYGYTF
TRBJ2-3 NA TRBV27 NA TGTGCCAGCAGTCCCCTAGACAGTACGCAGTATTTT CASSPLDSTQYF
TRBJ2-1 NA TRBV12-2 NA TGTGCAAGTCGCCCGGACAGGGGGGTGTACAATGAGCAGTTCTTC CASRPDRGVYNEQFF
TRBJ1-1 NA TRBV5-4 NA TGTGCCAGCAGCTTGATCTGGAACACTGAAGCTTTCTTT CASSLIWNTEAFF
TRBJ2-2 NA TRBV5-1 NA TGCGCCAGCAGCTTGGAGTCCCTAGCCAACACCGGGGAGCTGTTTTTT CASSLESLANTGELFF
TRBJ1-2 NA TRBV4-1 TRBD1 TGCGCCAGCAGTCTAAGAGTCGGACAGGGGAACTATGGCTACACCTTC CASSLRVGQGNYGYTF